The 30 T cell receptor beta chains presented below share a single source sample, sequenced in a study of beta chain features in type 1 diabetes. The study's findings and limits: For Type 1 diabetes patients, all four CD4+ subsets carried TCRB CDR3s that were moderately but significantly shorter.

The authors reverse transcribed all of the isolated RNA, so sequencing captured expressed TCRB transcripts. Only in-frame clones appear in the TCRdb table, and some are missing; sequencing was by immunoSEQ multiplex PCR. The data show 250,000 to 350,000 clones, approximately 15% seen once. The antigens for these receptors are not known. Sequencing was performed on naive CD4+ T cells from blood. These receptors came from a man younger than 35 with type 1 diabetes.

DNA of the CDR3: TGTGCCAGTAGTCTGCCACAGGGATTGGGGGATCAGCCCCAGCATTTT. Translation gives CASSLPQGLGDQPQHF. This chain joins TRBV19 and TRBJ1-5; TRBD1 might be the D (6 bases). The CDR3 loop spans 16 amino acids. V lost 5 bases and J 5 bases, leaving 19 bases between the germline ends. From germline, CDR1 is LNHDA and CDR2 SQIVND (reference sequence). The variable domain in full, with the rest retrieved from reference TRBV19 and TRBJ1-5, is DGGITQSPKYLFRKEGQNVTLSCEQNLNHDAMYWYRQDPGQGLRLIYYSQIVNDFQKGDIAEGYSVSREKKESFPLTVTSAQKNPTAFYLCASSLPQGLGDQPQHFGDGTRLSIL.

This clone appeared a few times. V and J are TRBV16 and TRBJ1-2, with TRBD1 as a possible D gene (6 bases). The V gene lost 3 bases and the J gene lost 4 bases, with 12 bases spanning the gap. This CDR3 region has 14 residues. In germline, CDR1 is KGHSY, CDR2 FQNENV. The CDR3 nucleotides read TGTGCCAGCAGCCATCTAGACAGGCTCTATGGCTACACCTTC. Translation gives CASSHLDRLYGYTF.

This clone was picked up a small number of times. This chain links TRBV28 with TRBJ2-7, with D maybe TRBD2 (6 bases). The CDR3 totals 13 residues. CDR1 is MDHEN and CDR2 is SYDVKM in the germline V gene. The germline V and J ends were trimmed by 7 bases and 2 bases, with 12 bases remaining between them. In DNA form, the CDR3 reads TGTGCCAGCAAGGAGGGTAGGGCCTACGAGCAGTACTTC. This encodes CASKEGRAYEQYF.

This clone has more than one count but fewer than ten. The gene calls are TRBV5-1 and TRBJ2-7; 12 bases fit TRBD2. The length of the CDR3 is 16 residues. Germline V gene sequence: CDR1 SGHRS, CDR2 YFSETQ. J gave up 3 bases and V 2 bases, and 6 bases lay outside the gene matches. The CDR3 reads CASSLTLAGGDYEQYF. The CDR3 DNA reads as TGCGCCAGCAGCTTAACCCTAGCGGGAGGGGACTACGAGCAGTACTTC.

V is TRBV7-6 and J is TRBJ2-5, with TRBD1 matching 8 bases. From germline, CDR1 is SGHVS and CDR2 FNYEAQ. The CDR3 is 15 residues long. Trimming at V came to 9 bases and at J to 1 base, leaving 10 bases not matched to a gene. CDR3 DNA: TGTGCCAGTTCCCGTCAGGGGGCGGCCCAAGAGACCCAGTACTTC. It codes for CASSRQGAAQETQYF. Complete variable domain (other parts from reference TRBV7-6 and TRBJ2-5): GAGVSQSPRYKVTKRGQDVALRCDPISGHVSLYWYRQALGQGPEFLTYFNYEAQQDKSGLPNDRFSAERPEGSISTLTIQRTEQRDSAMYRCASSRQGAAQETQYFGPGTRLLVL.

The gene calls are TRBV15 and TRBJ2-7; D gene uncertain. The length of the CDR3 is 14 residues. V shed 0 bases and J shed 2 bases, with 8 bases lying between them. Per germline, CDR1 LNHNV and CDR2 YYDKDF (reference sequence). CDR3 bases: TGTGCCACCAGCAGAGAAGTCCAGACCTACGAGCAGTACTTC. Its protein product is CATSREVQTYEQYF.

The sample holds a few counts of this clone. The genes are TRBV30 and TRBJ2-2; 7 nucleotides match TRBD2. This CDR3 has 12 residues. CDR1 and CDR2 (germline): GTSNPN, SVGIG (reference sequence). Trimming cost V 6 bases and J 6 bases; bases outside gene matches: 4. The CDR3 bases are TGTGCCTGCGGACTAGAAGCCGGGGAGCTGTTTTTT. Translated: CACGLEAGELFF.

The gene calls are TRBV18 and TRBJ2-7; 13 bases match TRBD2. V was clipped by 0 bases and J by 6 bases; unmatched bases: 2. The CDR3 covers 15 residues. Germline V gene data show CDR1 as KGHSH and CDR2 as LQKENI. The CDR3 loop is CASSPPGLAGLEQYF. In DNA form, the CDR3 reads TGTGCCAGCTCACCACCGGGACTAGCGGGACTCGAGCAGTACTTC.

This rearrangement joins TRBV7-2 to TRBJ1-5; the match to TRBD1 covers 9 bases. Germline loops: CDR1 SGHTA, CDR2 FQGNSA. The CDR3 consists of 15 residues. V gave up 5 bases and J gave up 3 bases; unmatched junction bases: 5. CDR3 protein: CASSLRQGDNQPQHF. Written as DNA, the CDR3 is TGTGCCAGCAGCCTAAGACAGGGGGACAATCAGCCCCAGCATTTT.

The genes are TRBV2 and TRBJ2-3; 9 nucleotides line up with TRBD2. Per the germline V gene, CDR1 is SNHLY and CDR2 is FYNNEI. The CDR3 consists of 16 residues. V shed 6 bases and J 5 bases; nucleotides not matched to a gene: 12. CDR3 sequence: CASSLGTSRGIDTQYF. The CDR3 bases are TGTGCCAGCAGCCTCGGGACTAGCAGGGGGATAGATACGCAGTATTTT.

The V and J genes are TRBV14 and TRBJ2-3; TRBD2 might be the D (6 bases). V was pared by 4 bases and J by 6 bases, with 8 bases between. This CDR3 comprises 12 residues. CDR1 is SGHDN and CDR2 is FVKESK in the germline V gene. The CDR3 DNA reads TGTGCCAGCAGCCTCCGGGGGGATACGCAGTATTTT. Translation gives CASSLRGDTQYF.

This clone was seen only a few times. V gene TRBV29-1 combines with J gene TRBJ1-4; 8 positions match TRBD1. V shed 4 bases and J 4 bases; nucleotides not matched to a gene: 2. The CDR3 has 13 residues. From germline, CDR1 is SQVTM and CDR2 ANQGSEA. The DNA of the CDR3 is TGCAGCGTTGCAGGGGGCAATAATGAAAAACTGTTTTTT. Translating it yields CSVAGGNNEKLFF.

This clone came up a few times. The genes are TRBV30 and TRBJ2-5, with 10 bases that match TRBD2. Per germline, CDR1 GTSNPN and CDR2 SVGIG (reference sequence). CDR3 length equals 12 residues. Trimming took 4 bases from V and 4 from J; bases not matched to a gene: 0. The CDR3 DNA reads TGTGCCTGGACTAGCGGGGGAGAGACCCAGTACTTC. Encoded protein: CAWTSGGETQYF. Based on the CDR3 plus reference TRBV30 and TRBJ2-5, the full variable domain is SQTIHQWPATLVQPVGSPLSLECTVEGTSNPNLYWYRQAAGRGLQLLFYSVGIGQISSEVPQNLSASRPQDRQFILSSKKLLLSDSGFYLCAWTSGGETQYFGPGTRLLVL.

The V call is TRBV11-2, the J call TRBJ2-5, with TRBD1 as a possible D gene (5 bases). Deletions cut 2 bases from V and 2 bases from J, with 12 bases between. The CDR3 is 15 residues long. Germline V gene data show CDR1 as SGHAT and CDR2 as FQNNGV. The CDR3 loop is CASSLSITGQETQYF. The CDR3 DNA sequence: TGTGCCAGCAGCTTATCTATAACAGGTCAAGAGACCCAGTACTTC.

This chain links TRBV27 with TRBJ1-2; D gene ambiguous. This CDR3 spans 11 amino acids. V lost 6 bases, J lost 5 bases, and 7 bases lay in between. Germline values: CDR1 MNHEY, CDR2 SMNVEV (reference sequence). The CDR3 DNA sequence: TGTGCCAGCAGCCCGGGGTATGGCTACACCTTC. This sequence encodes CASSPGYGYTF.

This clone was seen only a few times. This chain joins TRBV28 and TRBJ1-5; weak D call: TRBD1 (5 bases). Germline CDR1 reads MDHEN; CDR2 reads SYDVKM. The CDR3 is 14 residues long. V was trimmed by 6 bases and J by 1 base, leaving 10 bases between them. The CDR3 coding sequence is TGTGCCAGCAGGGGGGGATTGAGCAATCAGCCCCAGCATTTT. Its protein product is CASRGGLSNQPQHF.

The table lists this clone with a few counts. J is TRBJ1-2 and V is TRBV30, with 9 bases fitting TRBD1. The CDR3 is made up of 15 amino acids. Germline lookup yields CDR1 GTSNPN and CDR2 SVGIG (reference sequence). Losses at the gene ends were 1 base for V and 7 bases for J; bases not matched to a gene: 10. CDR3 protein: CAWSGRDRVLVGYTF. The CDR3 DNA is TGTGCCTGGAGTGGCCGGGACAGGGTTTTAGTTGGCTACACCTTC.

This clone was observed a handful of times. V and J are TRBV4-1 and TRBJ2-1, with TRBD1 matching 7 bases. Germline lookup yields CDR1 MGHRA and CDR2 YSYEKL. V gave up 1 base and J gave up 5 bases; unmatched junction bases: 8. The CDR3 loop spans 16 amino acids. The chain's CDR3 is CASSQVGRGQNNEQFF. As DNA, the CDR3 is TGCGCCAGCAGCCAAGTGGGTAGGGGGCAAAACAATGAGCAGTTCTTC.

This rearrangement joins TRBV19 to TRBJ1-5; D might be TRBD1 (6 bases). This CDR3 comprises 14 residues. Per germline, CDR1 LNHDA and CDR2 SQIVND (reference sequence). Trimming left V 5 bases short and J 7 bases short, with 15 bases between. The CDR3 protein is CASSVGQFRQPQHF. The CDR3 DNA is TGTGCCAGTAGTGTCGGACAGTTCCGGCAGCCCCAGCATTTT.

This clone was counted between two and nine times. The V and J genes are TRBV5-1 and TRBJ2-5; TRBD2 matches 7 bases. Unmatched junction bases numbered 8, after V lost 4 bases and J lost 2 bases. The germline CDR1 and CDR2 sequences are SGHRS and YFSETQ. CDR3 length: 15 residues. CDR3 nucleotides: TGCGCCAGCAGCCCCCTAGCGGCACTGCAAGAGACCCAGTACTTC. Translating it yields CASSPLAALQETQYF.

The rearrangement links TRBV28 to TRBJ2-7; no clear D. Trimming took 7 bases from V and 3 from J, leaving 10 bases between them. The V gene's germline CDR1 is MDHEN and CDR2 SYDVKM. This CDR3 comprises 12 residues. As DNA, the CDR3 is TGTGCCAGCACCCGCGGTGGCTACGAGCAGTACTTC. This encodes CASTRGGYEQYF.

The CDR3 nucleotides read TGTGCCAGCAGCTTAGCGGGGCCCTCCTACGAGCAGTACTTC. Translation: CASSLAGPSYEQYF. The V and J genes are TRBV7-2 and TRBJ2-7; D perhaps matches TRBD1 (5 bases). Germline V gives CDR1 SGHTA, CDR2 FQGNSA. The length of the CDR3 is 14 residues. The V and J ends lost 0 bases and 0 bases respectively, with 6 bases between them.

The chain carries TRBV9 and TRBJ2-7, with 12 bases matching TRBD2. The CDR3 is made up of 15 amino acids. The V gene's germline CDR1 is SGDLS and CDR2 YYNGEE. The trim removed 2 bases at V and 3 bases at J, leaving 3 bases unmatched. The CDR3 region has the DNA TGTGCCAGCAGCGTGTCTAGCGGGAGGGTCTACGAGCAGTACTTC. As protein: CASSVSSGRVYEQYF.

This sequence joins TRBV6-6 and TRBJ1-1; D is possibly TRBD1 (5 bases). Trimming pared 8 bases from V and 1 base from J, leaving 14 bases between. The CDR3 is 14 amino acids. CDR1 and CDR2 from the germline V gene are MNHNY and SVGAGI (reference sequence). CDR3 region: CASDGTGPNTEAFF. The CDR3 nucleotides are TGTGCCAGCGACGGAACAGGCCCGAACACTGAAGCTTTCTTT.

This clone was observed a few times. The V and J genes are TRBV7-2 and TRBJ2-5; 7 nucleotides align to TRBD1. Germline loops: CDR1 SGHTA, CDR2 FQGNSA. CDR3 length: 13 residues. With V trimmed by 7 bases and J by 1 base, 3 bases remained unmatched. The CDR3: CASTRGSQETQYF. DNA of the CDR3: TGTGCCAGCACCAGGGGGAGCCAAGAGACCCAGTACTTC.

This clone has a handful of counts. This chain links TRBV6-4 with TRBJ2-1; 7 nucleotides align to TRBD1. Germline values: CDR1 MRHNA, CDR2 SNTAGT. V shed 6 bases and J 9 bases; nucleotides not matched to a gene: 14. The CDR3 is 15 residues long. CDR3 in DNA: TGTGCCAGCAGCCGCTTAGGGACAGCAGTTGGTGAGCAGTTCTTC. Amino acids: CASSRLGTAVGEQFF.

The chain uses TRBV12-2 and TRBJ1-1. TRBV12-2 is assigned pseudogene status. The CDR3 length is 13 residues. For the CDR3, the DNA is TGTGCAAGTCGTCTTCGTGAGGGAACTGAAGCTTTCTTT. This encodes CASRLREGTEAFF.

This CDR3 reads CASSQTQLAGGANEQFF. The CDR3 nucleotides read TGCGCCAGCAGCCAAACCCAGCTAGCGGGGGGGGCAAATGAGCAGTTCTTC. The chain is built from TRBV4-3 and TRBJ2-1; TRBD2 aligns across 12 bases. Germline CDR1 reads LGHNA; CDR2 reads YSLEER. The CDR3 loop spans 17 amino acids. With 2 bases clipped from V and 7 bases from J, the junction kept 9 bases outside the gene matches.

Only a few counts were recorded for this clone. The chain uses TRBV7-2 and TRBJ1-1, with D possibly being TRBD1 (6 bases). CDR3 size: 14 residues. CDR1 is SGHTA and CDR2 is FQGNSA in the germline V gene. V was cut by 5 bases and J by 6 bases, with 16 bases left in between. CDR3 bases: TGTGCCAGCAGCCCGGGACACCCCAGCGCTGAAGCTTTCTTT. This encodes CASSPGHPSAEAFF.

The chain links TRBV29-1 to TRBJ1-2, with a possible D match to TRBD1 (6 bases). V was clipped by 0 bases and J by 4 bases, with 12 bases between them. In germline, CDR1 is SQVTM, CDR2 ANQGSEA. The CDR3 is 14 amino acids. Written as DNA, the CDR3 is TGCAGCGTTGAAGAACAGGGAAGGGGCTATGGCTACACCTTC. It codes for CSVEEQGRGYGYTF.